The sequence of this T cell receptor beta chain was determined in a study of CD8 T cells in ankylosing spondylitis. Study-wide findings and caveats: Both synovial fluid and blood in reactive arthritis had previously been reported to carry some motif variants. Reports say disease-linked clones showed up significantly more in matched ankylosing spondylitis synovial fluid.

Concerning this clonotype itself: Its antigen is not identified.

The authors made TCR beta libraries by quantitative 5'-RACE with molecular barcodes. Via MiXCR, TCRdb re-called the 5' RACE reads, giving one row per CDR3 protein. The table records about 250,000 distinct CDR3 sequences, 30% to 40% of them present only once. CDR3 size: 19 residues. Sequences were obtained from blood, either unsorted or a sorted T cell fraction (not recorded which). This clonotype was sampled from a male donor with ankylosing spondylitis or in good health (not recorded which). The rearrangement joins TRBV21-1 to TRBJ2-2; TRBD2 is taken as the D call from the table, unchecked against the DNA. TRBV21-1 corresponds to a pseudogene. Here the CDR3 reads CASSKSFGYLSPKTGELFF. DNA for the CDR3: TGTGCCAGCAGCAAAAGTTTTGGGTACCTCTCGCCCAAAACCGGGGAGCTGTTTTTT.